This TCR beta chain was documented in a study of shared clonotypes between healthy human individuals. As for the study in general: Those who served as donors were a couple of women and a few men between the ages of 18 and 49.

Method: immunoSEQ multiplex PCR; TCRdb's copy keeps in-frame clones and lacks some. The data contain 500,000 to 550,000 clones, approximately 94% of them singletons. The study, taken as a whole, reports: Naive CD4 clonotypes overlapped across several donors at roughly 5.1%. Researchers sampled only blood; tissue repertoires likely differ.

In regard to this clone: Its target is not known.

The CDR3 spans 15 residues. V was pared by 4 bases and J by 0 bases, with 4 bases of the junction left unmatched. Germline V lookup: CDR1 SEHNR, CDR2 FQNEAQ (reference sequence). Recent vaccinations or acute infections were absent in the healthy HIV-negative adult donors. The sequence was collected from a woman in her twenties or thirties in good health. Sequencing was done on a sample of naive CD4+ T cells sorted from blood. Subset: CD45RA+ positively selected. The chain recombines TRBV7-9 with TRBJ2-3, with TRBD2 matching over 7 bases. CDR3 sequence (DNA): TGTGCCAGCAGCTCCACTAGCGCTAGCACAGATACGCAGTATTTT. This encodes CASSSTSASTDTQYF.